One and the same sample provided the 4 T cell receptor beta chains below, sequenced in a study of T cells after yellow fever vaccination. MiXCR was run by TCRdb on the 5' RACE reads, yielding one entry per CDR3 protein. The repertoire holds around 250,000 distinct CDR3 sequences, about 7% seen once, with 0.85% in the top ten. The source material was CD4+ T cells sorted from PBMCs, sampled 15 days after the yellow fever booster vaccination. The receptor source for this set is a man in his thirties or forties who received the YFV17D yellow fever vaccine.

This chain links TRBV12-3 or TRBV12-4 with TRBJ2-1; the D gene is possibly TRBD1 (5 bases). CDR3 length: 15 amino acids. V dropped 5 bases and J dropped 2 bases, with 13 bases sitting between them. This CDR3 reads CASSQGSLTYNEQFF. The CDR3, as DNA: TGTGCCAGCAGTCAGGGTTCCCTCACCTACAATGAGCAGTTCTTC.

The chain carries TRBV12-3 or TRBV12-4 and TRBJ2-1, with a weak D call TRBD1 (5 bases). The CDR3 has 16 amino acids. V lost 8 bases, J lost 0 bases, and 17 bases lay in between. The CDR3 protein is CASGPSGLSSYNEQFF. CDR3 sequence (DNA): TGTGCCAGCGGCCCTTCAGGGCTAAGCTCCTACAATGAGCAGTTCTTC.

This rearrangement joins TRBV7-2 to TRBJ2-7; D is uncertain. Germline CDR1 and CDR2: SGHTA and FQGNSA. Trimming took off 5 bases at V and 3 bases at J, with 11 bases between the two ends. CDR3 length equals 13 residues. CDR3 DNA sequence: TGTGCCAGCAGCCCCACCCCTGGCTACGAGCAGTACTTC. It codes for CASSPTPGYEQYF.

This clonotype was detected ten times or more. This chain links TRBV12-3 or TRBV12-4 with TRBJ1-2, with 7 bases aligning to TRBD1. This CDR3 contains 13 residues. Unmatched junction bases numbered 2, after V lost 5 bases and J lost 2 bases. The CDR3 protein is CASSPGGNYGYTF. DNA of the CDR3: TGTGCCAGCAGTCCAGGGGGAAACTATGGCTACACCTTC.